The 9 T cell receptor beta chains given below trace back to one sample, sequenced in a study of T cells in women clearing cervical HPV infection. Clones were read by immunoSEQ multiplex PCR, and TCRdb kept only the in-frame ones, dropping some. In all, the sample yields 20,000 to 25,000 clones. The source material was blood buffy coat. These receptors all come from a woman between 18 and 70 years old with a cervical HPV16 infection that either progressed to CIN3+ or cleared (not recorded which).

Points on this clone: The read is 3 residues too short to cover the CDR3 end, so that end is filled in from the germline J gene. The J gene is TRBJ2-7, the V gene TRBV5-1; 13 nucleotides agree with TRBD2. The CDR3 is 15 amino acids. Germline CDR1 is SGHRS and CDR2 is YFSETQ. V was pared by 4 bases and J by 3 bases, with 4 bases of the junction left unmatched. The CDR3 protein is CASSGGTSGNYEQYF. Incomplete CDR3 DNA: TGCGCCAGCAGCGGCGGGACTAGCGGGAACTACGAG.

About this clone: The read finishes 3 residues shy of the CDR3 end, and the germline J gene is used to complete it. The chain employs TRBV18 and TRBJ1-4, with TRBD1 identical over 9 bases. The V segment lost 3 bases and the J segment 7 bases; nucleotides outside the gene matches: 9. This CDR3 has 16 residues. Germline V gene lookup returns CDR1 KGHSH and CDR2 LQKENI. The chain's CDR3 is CASSPEQGAYGEKLFF. Partial CDR3 DNA: TGTGCCAGCTCACCCGAACAGGGGGCTTACGGTGAAAAA.

Points on this clone: Coverage ceases 3 residues before the CDR3 finishes, and the germline J gene fills in the end. This chain uses TRBV19 with TRBJ2-3; TRBD1 is a possible D gene (6 bases). V was pared by 6 bases and J by 4 bases, with 17 bases between. This CDR3 has 15 residues. Germline CDR1 and CDR2: LNHDA and SQIVND (reference sequence). The CDR3 is CASSNRVVGSDTQYF. Incomplete CDR3 DNA: TGTGCCAGTAGCAACAGGGTGGTCGGCTCAGATACG.

CDR3 region: CASSPSSGIPAAEAFF. Partial CDR3 DNA: TGTGCCAGCTCACCCTCTAGCGGGATCCCCGCCGCCGAG. This rearrangement joins TRBV18 to TRBJ1-1; no definite D call. The read gets to within 3 residues of the CDR3 end, and the germline J gene fills in the rest. CDR1 is KGHSH, CDR2 LQKENI, per germline. This CDR3 is 16 amino acids long.

For this clone: The read is 3 residues too short to cover the CDR3 end, so that end is filled in from the germline J gene. The chain couples TRBV5-4 to TRBJ2-1; 8 nucleotides align to TRBD1. The V gene end was trimmed by 6 bases and the J gene end by 1 base; junction bases not matched to a gene: 6. The V gene's germline CDR1 is SGHNT and CDR2 YYREEE (reference sequence). The CDR3 is made up of 15 amino acids. This CDR3 is CASTARTGSYNEQFF. The DNA read from the CDR3 is TGTGCCAGCACCGCTCGGACAGGGTCCTACAATGAG.

Comment on this clone: The read ends 3 residues shy of where the CDR3 ends; the end is completed using the germline J gene. The rearrangement uses TRBV10-3 and TRBJ2-1; possibly TRBD1 for D (6 bases). Per the germline V gene, CDR1 is ENHRY and CDR2 is SYGVKD. This CDR3 is 14 amino acids long. The germline V and J ends were trimmed by 6 bases and 3 bases, with 12 bases remaining between them. This CDR3 is CAISRGKLYNEQFF. CDR3 DNA (partial): TGTGCCATCAGCAGGGGAAAGCTCTACAATGAG.

To note about this clone: The read ends 3 residues early relative to the CDR3; the germline J gene fills the gap. The chain has TRBV5-1 and TRBJ2-3; TRBD1 is a possible D gene (5 bases). CDR3 length: 14 residues. V gave up 0 bases and J gave up 2 bases, with 7 bases separating them. In germline, CDR1 is SGHRS, CDR2 YFSETQ. The part of the CDR3 DNA that was read is TGCGCCAGCAGCTTGGTAGGGGCCACAGATACG. Translated: CASSLVGATDT. The entire CDR3 protein reads CASSLVGATDTQYF.

A note on this clone: The read terminates 3 residues ahead of where the CDR3 ends, so the germline J gene completes it. This rearrangement joins TRBV12-3 or TRBV12-4 to TRBJ1-2; D is possibly TRBD1 (6 bases). The V end was cut by 3 bases, the J end by 5 bases, with 16 bases between. The CDR3 is made up of 15 amino acids. This CDR3 is CASSLGEGGWYGYTF. CDR3 DNA (partial): TGTGCCAGCAGTTTGGGGGAGGGGGGGTGGTATGGC.

On this clone: The CDR3 end is not reached by the read, which stops 3 residues before it; the germline J gene fills it in. The V gene is TRBV19, the J gene TRBJ1-2; no clear D. CDR3 size: 14 residues. CDR1 is LNHDA and CDR2 is SQIVND in the germline V gene (reference sequence). V was shortened by 0 bases and J by 5 bases, with 10 bases between the two germline ends. CDR3 protein: CASSIDHRPYGYTF. The CDR3 DNA, read in part, is TGTGCCAGTAGTATAGATCACAGACCTTATGGC.